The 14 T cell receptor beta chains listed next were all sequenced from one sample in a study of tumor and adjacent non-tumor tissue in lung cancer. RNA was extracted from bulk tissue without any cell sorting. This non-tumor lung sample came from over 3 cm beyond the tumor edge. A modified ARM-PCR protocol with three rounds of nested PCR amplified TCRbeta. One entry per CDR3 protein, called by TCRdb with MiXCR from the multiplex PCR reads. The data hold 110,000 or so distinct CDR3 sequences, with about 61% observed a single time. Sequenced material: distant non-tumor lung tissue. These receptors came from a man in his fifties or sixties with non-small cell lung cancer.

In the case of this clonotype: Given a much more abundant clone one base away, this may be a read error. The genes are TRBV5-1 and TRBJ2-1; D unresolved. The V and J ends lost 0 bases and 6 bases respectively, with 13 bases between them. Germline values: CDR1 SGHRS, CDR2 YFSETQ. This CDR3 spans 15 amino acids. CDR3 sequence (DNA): TGCGCCAGCAGCTTGGGACCTTCTATGGCCAATGAGCAGTTCTTC. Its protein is CASSLGPSMANEQFF.

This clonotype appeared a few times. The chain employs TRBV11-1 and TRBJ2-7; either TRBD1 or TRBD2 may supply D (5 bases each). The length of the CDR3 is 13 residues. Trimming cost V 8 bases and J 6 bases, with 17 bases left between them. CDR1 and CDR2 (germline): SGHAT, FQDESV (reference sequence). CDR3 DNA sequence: TGTGCCAGCTTAGAGGGGACCTTCTCCGAGCAGTACTTC. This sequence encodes CASLEGTFSEQYF.

CDR3 loop: CACSRSGINTGELFF. The DNA for the CDR3 is TGCGCTTGCAGCCGAAGCGGAATCAACACCGGGGAGCTGTTTTTT. V is TRBV5-1 and J is TRBJ2-2; maybe TRBD2 (5 bases). The CDR3 sequence is 15 residues long. Germline CDR1 SGHRS, CDR2 YFSETQ.

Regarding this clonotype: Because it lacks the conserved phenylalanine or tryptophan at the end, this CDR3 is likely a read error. CDR3 loop: CVISHPGALWYEQYL. The CDR3 DNA reads TGCGTCATCAGCCATCCGGGGGCCCTTTGGTACGAGCAGTACCTC. This chain uses TRBV4-1 with TRBJ2-7; D is tentatively TRBD1 or TRBD2 (6 bases each). Per germline, CDR1 MGHRA and CDR2 YSYEKL. The length of the CDR3 is 15 residues.

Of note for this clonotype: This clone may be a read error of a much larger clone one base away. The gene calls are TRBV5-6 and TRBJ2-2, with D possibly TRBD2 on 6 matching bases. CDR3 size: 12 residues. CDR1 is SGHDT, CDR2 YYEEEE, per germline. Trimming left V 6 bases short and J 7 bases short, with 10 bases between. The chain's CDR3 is CASIKGLGELFF. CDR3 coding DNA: TGTGCCAGCATCAAGGGACTCGGGGAGCTGTTTTTT.

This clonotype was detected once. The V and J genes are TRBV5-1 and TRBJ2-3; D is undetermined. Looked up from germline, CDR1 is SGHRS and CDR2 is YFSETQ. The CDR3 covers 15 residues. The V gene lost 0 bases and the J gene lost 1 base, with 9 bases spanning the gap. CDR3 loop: CASSLGWAGTDTQYF. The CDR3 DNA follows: TGCGCCAGCAGCTTGGGCTGGGCTGGCACAGATACGCAGTATTTT.

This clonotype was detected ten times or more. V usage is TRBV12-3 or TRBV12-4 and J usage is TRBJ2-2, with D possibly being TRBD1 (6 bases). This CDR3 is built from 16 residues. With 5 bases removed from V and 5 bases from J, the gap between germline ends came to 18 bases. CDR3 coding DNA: TGTGCCAGCAGTCGAAACAAAGGGGGAGCGACCGGGGAGCTGTTTTTT. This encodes CASSRNKGGATGELFF.

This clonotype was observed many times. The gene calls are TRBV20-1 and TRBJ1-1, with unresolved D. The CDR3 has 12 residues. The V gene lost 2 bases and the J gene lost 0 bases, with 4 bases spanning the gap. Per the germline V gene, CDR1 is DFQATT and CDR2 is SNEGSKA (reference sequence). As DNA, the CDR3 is TGCAGTGCTAGATTCATGAACACTGAAGCTTTCTTT. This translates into CSARFMNTEAFF.

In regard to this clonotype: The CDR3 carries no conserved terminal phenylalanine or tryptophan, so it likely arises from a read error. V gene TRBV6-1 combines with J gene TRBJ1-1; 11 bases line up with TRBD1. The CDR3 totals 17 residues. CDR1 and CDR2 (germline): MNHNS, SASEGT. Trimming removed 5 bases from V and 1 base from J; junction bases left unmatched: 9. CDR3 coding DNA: TGTGCCAGCAGTTTTCGGACAGGGGGCGCAGGGAACACTGAAGCTTTCTCT. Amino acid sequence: CASSFRTGGAGNTEAFS.

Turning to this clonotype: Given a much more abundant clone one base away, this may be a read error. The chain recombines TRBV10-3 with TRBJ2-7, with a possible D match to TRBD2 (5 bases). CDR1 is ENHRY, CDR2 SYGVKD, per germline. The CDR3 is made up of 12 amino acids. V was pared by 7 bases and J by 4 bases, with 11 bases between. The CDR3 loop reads CAIISTSYEQYF. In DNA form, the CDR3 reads TGTGCCATCATCAGCACTAGTTACGAGCAGTACTTC.

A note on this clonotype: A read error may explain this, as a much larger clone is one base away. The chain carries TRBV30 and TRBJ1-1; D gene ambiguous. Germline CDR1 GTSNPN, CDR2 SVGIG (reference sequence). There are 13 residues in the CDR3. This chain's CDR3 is CAWRTLGRTETFF. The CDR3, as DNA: TGTGCCTGGAGGACGTTAGGGCGCACTGAAACTTTCTTT.

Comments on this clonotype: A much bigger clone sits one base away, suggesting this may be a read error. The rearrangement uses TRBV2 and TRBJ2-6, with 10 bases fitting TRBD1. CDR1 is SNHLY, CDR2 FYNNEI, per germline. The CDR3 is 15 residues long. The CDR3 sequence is CASNEARDRGNVLTF. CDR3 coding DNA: TGTGCCAGCAATGAAGCGCGGGACAGGGGAAACGTCCTGACTTTC.

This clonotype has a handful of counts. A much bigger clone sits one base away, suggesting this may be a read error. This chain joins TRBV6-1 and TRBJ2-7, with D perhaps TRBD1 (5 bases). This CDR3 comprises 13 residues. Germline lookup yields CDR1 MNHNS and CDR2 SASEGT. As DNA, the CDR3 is TGTACCAGCAGTTTAAAGGGGATCGGGGAGCAGTACTTC. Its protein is CTSSLKGIGEQYF.

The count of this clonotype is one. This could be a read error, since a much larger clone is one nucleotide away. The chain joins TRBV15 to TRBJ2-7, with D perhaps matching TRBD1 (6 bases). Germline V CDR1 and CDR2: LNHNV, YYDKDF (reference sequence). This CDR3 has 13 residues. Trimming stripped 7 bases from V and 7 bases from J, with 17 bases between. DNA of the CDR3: TGTGCCACCAACAGCATCGCAGGGGAGGAGCAGTACTTC. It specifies CATNSIAGEEQYF.